This passage covers 16 T cell receptor beta chains from one sample sequenced in a study of shared clonotypes between healthy human individuals (TCRdb year 2020). CD8 naive samples consisted of CD45RO-negative cells that were positively selected for CCR7, yielding a CD45RA+CCR7+ population without TemRA cells. Library preparation employed the immunoSEQ multiplex PCR assay. Sourced from immuneACCESS, this table was stored by TCRdb with only in-frame sequences that have V and J called. A share of the clones is absent; for the studies checked, an unresolved V gene accounts for under half, and the remainder has no known explanation. This sample lists around 2,100,000 clones; roughly 94% were detected once. The ten top clones hold more than 0.95% of the sample. The specimen was naive CD8+ T cells sorted from blood. Per the publication, the cell subset or site label means: CD45RA+CCR7+. Receptor source: a man between 18 and 35 years old in good health.

This chain joins TRBV13 and TRBJ1-2, with unresolved D. This CDR3 spans 13 amino acids. The V gene lost 1 base and the J gene lost 4 bases, with 7 bases spanning the gap. The V gene's germline CDR1 is PRHDT and CDR2 FYEKMQ (reference sequence). CDR3 DNA sequence: TGTGCCAGCAGCTTAGACCGCCTCTATGGCTACACCTTC. It specifies CASSLDRLYGYTF.

J is TRBJ2-2 and V is TRBV27; 9 positions agree with TRBD1. This CDR3 spans 16 amino acids. Looked up from germline, CDR1 is MNHEY and CDR2 is SMNVEV (reference sequence). V trimming: 5 bases; J trimming: 4 bases; junction bases outside the gene matches: 8. In DNA, the CDR3 is TGTGCCAGCAGTCCACCCACAGGGGGCTTCACCGGGGAGCTGTTTTTT. It yields the protein CASSPPTGGFTGELFF.

DNA of the CDR3: TGTGCCAGCAGCTCCCTCTCTGAGGTTAATCATGGCTACACCTTC. It yields the protein CASSSLSEVNHGYTF. The chain is built from TRBV13 and TRBJ1-2, with D unresolved. The CDR3 consists of 15 residues. Trimming left V 4 bases short and J 6 bases short, with 18 bases between. Germline CDR1 reads PRHDT; CDR2 reads FYEKMQ (reference sequence).

The chain recombines TRBV19 with TRBJ1-3, with D unclear. The CDR3 runs to 15 residues. Trimming stripped 5 bases from V and 0 bases from J, with 11 bases between. Germline lookup yields CDR1 LNHDA and CDR2 SQIVND (reference sequence). CDR3 nucleotides: TGTGCCAGTAGTCTGGGCCTCATCTCTGGAAACACCATATATTTT. This gives the protein CASSLGLISGNTIYF.

J is TRBJ1-1 and V is TRBV4-1; D is uncertain. The CDR3 sequence is 14 residues long. Trimming removed 0 bases at V and 4 bases at J, with 9 bases between. Germline lookup yields CDR1 MGHRA and CDR2 YSYEKL. CDR3 loop: CASSQENEGTEAFF. The CDR3 DNA sequence: TGCGCCAGCAGCCAAGAAAATGAGGGCACTGAAGCTTTCTTT.

The CDR3 loop is CASSLAGYQETQYF. The CDR3 nucleotides read TGTGCCAGCAGTTTAGCAGGATACCAAGAGACCCAGTACTTC. The V gene is TRBV27, the J gene TRBJ2-5, with unresolved D. Germline V gene lookup returns CDR1 MNHEY and CDR2 SMNVEV (reference sequence). The CDR3 has 14 amino acids. V was shortened by 2 bases and J by 0 bases, with 7 bases between the two germline ends.

The chain is built from TRBV9 and TRBJ2-1, with 7 bases aligning to TRBD2. After removal of 4 bases from V and 4 bases from J, the junction contained 5 bases not matched to a gene. The CDR3 is 14 residues long. Germline values: CDR1 SGDLS, CDR2 YYNGEE. The CDR3: CASSSSGIYNEQFF. In nucleotides, the CDR3 is TGTGCCAGCAGCTCAAGCGGGATATACAATGAGCAGTTCTTC.

The V call is TRBV29-1, the J call TRBJ2-2; 8 nucleotides match TRBD1. The CDR3 covers 15 residues. J lost 2 bases, V lost 3 bases, and 5 bases had no gene match. The germline CDR1 and CDR2 sequences are SQVTM and ANQGSEA. The CDR3 loop reads CSVETGQDNTGELFF. CDR3 bases: TGCAGCGTTGAGACGGGACAGGATAACACCGGGGAGCTGTTTTTT.

This clone is a singleton in its sample. The CDR3 DNA is TGCGCCAGCAGCTTGGGTAGCGGGAGAGGTTACAATGAGCAGTTCTTC. Translation gives CASSLGSGRGYNEQFF. This sequence joins TRBV5-1 and TRBJ2-1, with 9 bases matching TRBD2. The CDR3 is 16 residues long. V was pared by 0 bases and J by 4 bases, with 5 bases of the junction left unmatched. Per germline, CDR1 SGHRS and CDR2 YFSETQ.

The rearrangement uses TRBV27 and TRBJ2-2; the D gene could be TRBD1 or TRBD2 (7 bases each). The V end was cut by 11 bases, the J end by 5 bases, with 15 bases between. CDR1 and CDR2 from the germline V gene are MNHEY and SMNVEV (reference sequence). The CDR3 is 13 residues long. The CDR3 bases are TGTGCCGCCCAGGGGGGGCGGACCGGGGAGCTGTTTTTT. This sequence encodes CAAQGGRTGELFF.

The chain couples TRBV5-1 to TRBJ1-1; D gene ambiguous. Trimming took off 3 bases at V and 2 bases at J, with 11 bases between the two ends. The germline V gene has CDR1 SGHRS and CDR2 YFSETQ. The CDR3 contains 14 residues. The CDR3 coding sequence is TGCGCCAGCAGCTCCCTACCACGAAACACTGAAGCTTTCTTT. Its protein is CASSSLPRNTEAFF.

The genes are TRBV21-1 and TRBJ2-3; the D call of TRBD2 is as the table states it, not checked on the DNA. TRBV21-1 is termed a pseudogene. The CDR3 loop spans 19 amino acids. The CDR3 spells CASSKEGLAGGSLPDTQYF. Here the CDR3 DNA reads TGTGCCAGCAGCAAAGAGGGACTAGCGGGGGGGAGCTTGCCAGATACGCAGTATTTT.

This sequence joins TRBV5-1 and TRBJ2-1, with 9 positions matching TRBD2. This CDR3 comprises 15 residues. J was trimmed by 0 bases and V by 4 bases; bases with no gene match: 2. Germline lookup yields CDR1 SGHRS and CDR2 YFSETQ. This chain's CDR3 is CASSNSGSSYNEQFF. The CDR3 coding sequence is TGCGCCAGCAGCAATAGCGGGAGCTCCTACAATGAGCAGTTCTTC.

The chain joins TRBV27 to TRBJ1-6; tentative D call: TRBD1 (6 bases). Per germline, CDR1 MNHEY and CDR2 SMNVEV (reference sequence). The V end was cut by 6 bases, the J end by 7 bases, with 13 bases between. The CDR3 has 14 amino acids. The CDR3 region has the DNA TGTGCCAGCAGCACTGTAGGGGGAAATTCACCCCTCCACTTT. It specifies CASSTVGGNSPLHF.

Worth noting for this clone: This sample also contains other DNA sequences that code for the same CDR3. The genes are TRBV30 and TRBJ1-5; 8 nucleotides align to TRBD1. V gave up 0 bases and J gave up 6 bases; unmatched junction bases: 4. Germline CDR1 and CDR2: GTSNPN and SVGIG (reference sequence). CDR3 length: 14 amino acids. CDR3 sequence: CAWSVGQGGQPQHF. CDR3 DNA sequence: TGTGCCTGGAGTGTCGGACAGGGCGGTCAGCCCCAGCATTTT.

The J gene is TRBJ2-2, the V gene TRBV29-1; possibly TRBD2 for D (5 bases). The CDR3 spans 11 residues. The germline CDR1 and CDR2 sequences are SQVTM and ANQGSEA. Trimming removed 8 bases at V and 7 bases at J, with 11 bases between. In nucleotides, the CDR3 is TGCAGCATCCGGGGTAACGGGGAGCTGTTTTTT. Translated: CSIRGNGELFF.